The 11 T cell receptor beta chains in this list originate from one sample, sequenced in a study of cytotoxic CD8 clonotypes in ibrutinib-treated CLL. The method was immunoSEQ multiplex PCR; TCRdb's version includes in-frame clones alone and lacks a portion of them. The sample lists 250,000 or so clones, 60% to 75% occurring once. Material: PBMCs, obtained after 24 months of ibrutinib treatment. These receptor sequences come from a human donor with chronic lymphocytic leukemia.

The V gene is TRBV6-5, the J gene TRBJ2-7; D possibly matches TRBD1 or TRBD2 (6 bases each). Germline assignment: CDR1 MNHEY and CDR2 SVGAGI. There are 15 residues in the CDR3. Between the trimmed V and J ends, which lost 7 bases and 4 bases, there was a span of 20 bases. The CDR3 reads CASTTGGGIGYEQYF. For the CDR3, the DNA is TGTGCCAGCACCACCGGGGGCGGGATAGGGTACGAGCAGTACTTC.

The chain recombines TRBV6-5 with TRBJ2-7, with D perhaps matching TRBD1 or TRBD2 (6 bases each). Between the trimmed V and J ends, which lost 6 bases and 4 bases, there was a span of 19 bases. The V gene's germline CDR1 is MNHEY and CDR2 SVGAGI. CDR3 length: 15 residues. CDR3 nucleotides: TGTGCCAGCAGCCCCCACGAGGGGGGTAGTTACGAGCAGTACTTC. It translates to CASSPHEGGSYEQYF.

J is TRBJ1-5 and V is TRBV10-2; no reliable D call. Per germline, CDR1 WSHSY and CDR2 SAAADI. The CDR3 contains 13 residues. V was clipped by 0 bases and J by 7 bases, with 7 bases between them. CDR3 in DNA: TGCGCCAGCAGTGAGTCGCAACGGCAGCCCCAGCATTTT. Its translation: CASSESQRQPQHF.

V gene TRBV4-1 combines with J gene TRBJ1-5; tentative D call: TRBD1 (5 bases). The V end lost 1 base, the J end lost 3 bases, and 7 bases lay between the germline ends. Germline CDR1 is MGHRA and CDR2 is YSYEKL. The CDR3 loop spans 14 amino acids. CDR3 sequence (DNA): TGCGCCAGCAGCCAAGGGGGGTTCAATCAGCCCCAGCATTTT. Protein: CASSQGGFNQPQHF.

A note on this clone: Additional DNA sequences in this sample encode the identical CDR3. The chain combines TRBV5-1 with TRBJ2-5; D is undetermined. The CDR3 sequence is 14 residues long. The V gene lost 0 bases and the J gene lost 1 base, with 7 bases spanning the gap. Germline V gene data show CDR1 as SGHRS and CDR2 as YFSETQ. For the CDR3, the DNA is TGCGCCAGCAGCTTGGAGGGCAGCCAAGAGACCCAGTACTTC. Residues: CASSLEGSQETQYF.

V is TRBV28 and J is TRBJ2-1, with no clear D. V lost 3 bases and J lost 3, with 12 bases in between. The CDR3 length is 15 residues. In germline, CDR1 is MDHEN, CDR2 SYDVKM. The CDR3 coding sequence is TGTGCCAGCAGTTTCCCCCGGGTGGACTACAATGAGCAGTTCTTC. It specifies CASSFPRVDYNEQFF.

The chain is built from TRBV28 and TRBJ2-6; no definite D call. The V and J ends lost 4 bases and 0 bases respectively, with 10 bases between them. Germline V gives CDR1 MDHEN, CDR2 SYDVKM. CDR3 length: 16 residues. CDR3 sequence reads: CASSSLHSSGANVLTF. The CDR3 DNA reads TGTGCCAGCAGTTCTCTTCACAGCTCTGGGGCCAACGTCCTGACTTTC.

This clone was seen more than once but under ten times. The J gene is TRBJ1-1, the V gene TRBV28; D is ambiguous. CDR1 is MDHEN and CDR2 is SYDVKM in the germline V gene. The length of the CDR3 is 13 residues. Trimming took off 8 bases at V and 3 bases at J, with 13 bases between the two ends. In DNA, the CDR3 is TGTGCCAGCGGGCCCTCTCGCCACACTGAAGCTTTCTTT. Its translation: CASGPSRHTEAFF.

The chain is built from TRBV2 and TRBJ2-6; unclear D gene. CDR3 length equals 18 residues. V was trimmed by 3 bases and J by 4 bases, leaving 19 bases between them. Germline V gives CDR1 SNHLY, CDR2 FYNNEI. Here the CDR3 reads CASSDRRQFGSGANVLTF. The CDR3, as DNA: TGTGCCAGCAGTGACCGGCGGCAGTTTGGGTCGGGGGCCAACGTCCTGACTTTC.

This chain links TRBV5-8 with TRBJ2-1; D is unresolved. The CDR3 is made up of 13 amino acids. The V end lost 0 bases, the J end lost 12 bases, and 13 bases lay between the germline ends. CDR1 is SGHTS, CDR2 YDEGEE, per germline. This CDR3 is CASSLAFGLPQFF. The CDR3 DNA sequence: TGTGCCAGCAGCTTGGCCTTTGGGCTCCCGCAGTTCTTC.

This chain uses TRBV4-3 with TRBJ2-5; 9 positions match TRBD2. From germline, CDR1 is LGHNA and CDR2 YSLEER. Trimming cost V 0 bases and J 2 bases; bases outside gene matches: 4. This CDR3 has 16 amino acids. CDR3 protein: CASSQDRLAGQETQYF. The CDR3 coding sequence is TGCGCCAGCAGCCAAGACAGGCTAGCGGGACAAGAGACCCAGTACTTC.